This TCR beta chain was obtained from a study of cytotoxic CD8 clonotypes in ibrutinib-treated CLL. Study at large: Response sampling took place at median 12 months of treatment, range 6 to 36. Mean per-sample yields comprised around 250,000 productive templates and 94,082 productive rearrangements.

V gave up 6 bases and J gave up 6 bases; unmatched junction bases: 5. CDR1 MDHEN and CDR2 SYDVKM come from the germline V gene. This CDR3 is 14 amino acids long. Concerning this clone itself: The antigen is not known.

The assay was immunoSEQ multiplex PCR, and TCRdb's table has in-frame clones only and misses some. This sample has some 140,000 clones, with under 90% found just once. Findings and limits, study-wide: Clonality rose at ibrutinib response, held steady in sustained remission, and fell toward baseline at progression.

The chain couples TRBV28 to TRBJ2-2, with TRBD1 matching 9 bases. Here the sequenced sample was PBMCs, taken after 24 months of ibrutinib treatment. This sequence was found in a human donor with chronic lymphocytic leukemia. The CDR3 is CASRRDRDAGELFF. In DNA form, the CDR3 reads TGTGCCAGCAGACGGGACAGGGATGCCGGGGAGCTGTTTTTT.